This TCR beta chain was captured by sequencing in a study of blood T cell repertoires in COVID-19. Whole-study context: The origin of the acute and convalescent COVID-19 samples was the United States, Italy and Spain. T cells, B-cell-depleted T cells, or PBMCs supplied cDNA or gDNA.

The CDR3 is made up of 16 amino acids. Germline loops: CDR1 MDHEN, CDR2 SYDVKM. V dropped 1 base and J dropped 4; count of bases not matched to a gene: 3. Authors' processing steps: Cell counts per sample came from amplifying reference gene primers. The table came from immunoSEQ multiplex PCR; TCRdb's copy has only in-frame clones and leaves some out. V and J calls plus clone size are reproduced from that table; the DNA served to infer D and trimming. There are over 200,000 clones in the sample; around nine tenths occur only once, and roughly 2.5% lies in the top ten. The sequencing sample was made of peripheral blood. The TCR comes from a woman aged 55-70 years with acute or convalescent COVID-19. V gene TRBV28 combines with J gene TRBJ2-1, with TRBD2 identical over 11 bases. The CDR3 sequence is CASSLLGTSGYNEQFF. The CDR3 bases are TGTGCCAGCAGTTTATTAGGGACTAGCGGTTACAATGAGCAGTTCTTC.